This entry lists 8 T cell receptor beta chains sequenced from one sample in a study of blood T cell repertoires in COVID-19 (dated by TCRdb to the early 2020s). Receptor amplification or capture employed the immunoSEQ multiplex PCR assay. TCRdb took this table from immuneACCESS and kept in-frame rearrangements with V and J called. Such tables lack part of the clones; where checked against another copy, unresolved V genes explain under half of the gap, and the rest is unexplained. The sample profile shows about 190,000 clones; about 90% of them were found once. The ten biggest clones cover 0.55% to 0.8% of the sample. The sample was peripheral blood. The receptors come from a man aged 45-65 years with acute or convalescent COVID-19.

The chain links TRBV19 to TRBJ1-4, with D unclear. The CDR3 sequence is 13 residues long. The V gene's germline CDR1 is LNHDA and CDR2 SQIVND (reference sequence). V lost 5 bases and J lost 5, with 9 bases in between. The CDR3 DNA reads as TGTGCCAGTAGTGACTACATGAATGAAAAACTGTTTTTT. This sequence encodes CASSDYMNEKLFF.

The CDR3 DNA sequence: TGTGCCAGCAGCCCCCCGGTGGGGCACGAGCAGTACTTC. Protein sequence: CASSPPVGHEQYF. The chain uses TRBV27 and TRBJ2-7, with a possible D match to TRBD1 (5 bases). CDR1 is MNHEY and CDR2 is SMNVEV in the germline V gene (reference sequence). V gave up 6 bases and J gave up 5 bases, with 14 bases separating them. This CDR3 has 13 amino acids.

The rearrangement uses TRBV6-5 and TRBJ2-1, with D possibly TRBD1 on 5 matching bases. This CDR3 has 16 residues. Germline V gives CDR1 MNHEY, CDR2 SVGAGI. V was trimmed by 1 base and J by 0 bases, leaving 10 bases between them. CDR3 DNA sequence: TGTGCCAGCAGTTACTGGCCAGGGAACTCCTACAATGAGCAGTTCTTC. Its translation: CASSYWPGNSYNEQFF.

As DNA, the CDR3 is TGTGCCAGCAGCTTAGTTCGTAGCGGGGGGCCCATGGGAGAGCAGTACGTC. It encodes CASSLVRSGGPMGEQYV. The chain recombines TRBV7-2 with TRBJ2-7, with 10 bases matching TRBD2. This CDR3 region has 17 residues. The junction had 13 bases not matched to a gene; V was cut back by 1 base and J by 7 bases. The germline V gene has CDR1 SGHTA and CDR2 FQGNSA.

This rearrangement joins TRBV6-1 to TRBJ1-5; 7 nucleotides agree with TRBD1. V dropped 3 bases and J dropped 0; count of bases not matched to a gene: 14. The germline V gene encodes CDR1 MNHNS and CDR2 SASEGT. The CDR3 runs 19 residues. This CDR3 is CASSETVGQLLYSNQPQHF. In DNA form, the CDR3 reads TGTGCCAGCAGTGAGACCGTGGGACAGTTACTTTATAGCAATCAGCCCCAGCATTTT.

The chain uses TRBV25-1 and TRBJ2-7; no clear D gene. Germline V gene data show CDR1 as MGHDK and CDR2 as SYGVNS. The V gene lost 2 bases and the J gene lost 4 bases, with 3 bases spanning the gap. CDR3 length equals 11 residues. CDR3 nucleotide sequence: TGTGCCAGCAGTGAACAGTACGAGCAGTACTTC. Protein product: CASSEQYEQYF.

The chain joins TRBV9 to TRBJ2-7; D remains unclear. This CDR3 comprises 14 residues. Trimming cost V 4 bases and J 1 base, with 12 bases left between them. Germline CDR1 reads SGDLS; CDR2 reads YYNGEE. The CDR3 spells CASSLSPGSYEQYF. CDR3 sequence (DNA): TGTGCCAGCAGCCTCTCCCCGGGTTCCTACGAGCAGTACTTC.

The chain employs TRBV5-5 and TRBJ2-3, with D tentatively TRBD2 (5 bases). CDR3 size: 15 residues. The germline CDR1 and CDR2 sequences are SGHKS and YYEKEE (reference sequence). V was pared by 0 bases and J by 0 bases, with 8 bases between. CDR3 in amino acids: CASSLVSGSTDTQYF. CDR3 sequence (DNA): TGTGCCAGCAGCTTGGTAAGCGGAAGCACAGATACGCAGTATTTT.